This is a list of T cell receptor beta chains from one sample in a study of cytomegalovirus exposure and HLA in healthy donors. Profiled with immunoSEQ multiplex PCR; TCRdb holds only in-frame clones, not every one. The table records fewer than 250,000 clones, 87% of them present only once. Sequencing was performed on PBMCs. The source is a man aged 25 to 40 in good health and CMV-seronegative. CDR3s include the opening cysteine and the closing phenylalanine or tryptophan. A D gene is named only where the DNA matches it firmly. Size is stated for part of the rows, as once, few or many counts, or as a class when the clone is expanded.

j_call	v_call	d_call	clone_size	cdr3_nt	cdr3_aa
TRBJ1-1	TRBV4-3	NA	NA	TGCGCCAGCAGCCAAGCCGGGAAGAACACTGAAGCTTTCTTT	CASSQAGKNTEAFF
TRBJ2-4	TRBV28	NA	NA	TGTGCCAGCAGTGTACCCCCCAGAAACATTCAGTACTTC	CASSVPPRNIQYF
TRBJ2-5	TRBV14	TRBD1	NA	TGTGCCAGCAGCCCGTCCTACAGGGGAACCCAGTACTTC	CASSPSYRGTQYF
TRBJ2-3	TRBV29-1	TRBD2	NA	TGCAGCGTCCCCCCTCGGAGAGAGCGGGGGTGGACTAGCACAGATACGCAGTATTTT	CSVPPRRERGWTSTDTQYF
TRBJ1-1	TRBV6-5	NA	NA	TGTGCCAGCCGTTTTTCAAGCGCTAAGGGCGGGACTGAAGCTTTCTTT	CASRFSSAKGGTEAFF
TRBJ2-2	TRBV2	NA	NA	TGTGCCAGCAGGTTGTGGGACTCGAACACCGGGGAGCTGTTTTTT	CASRLWDSNTGELFF
TRBJ2-3	TRBV6-4	NA	NA	TGTGCCAGCAGTGTAGGGGACACAGATACGCAGTATTTT	CASSVGDTDTQYF
TRBJ1-2	TRBV30	TRBD1	few	TGTGCCTGGAACCGGGACAGACCTTATGGCTACACCTTC	CAWNRDRPYGYTF
TRBJ2-3	TRBV13	NA	once	TGTGCCAGCAGCTTGGGGGGGCCGCTCACAGATACGCAGTATTTT	CASSLGGPLTDTQYF
TRBJ1-1	TRBV7-9	TRBD1	NA	TGTGCCAGCAGCTCCCACAGGGGTACGAGAACTGAAGCTTTCTTT	CASSSHRGTRTEAFF
TRBJ2-7	TRBV13	NA	NA	TGTGCCAGCAGCTCCGCCAATGGACTAACCTACGAGCAGTACTTC	CASSSANGLTYEQYF
TRBJ2-4	TRBV5-6	NA	NA	TGTGCCAGCAGCTTGCGTGAACGGAAAAACATTCAGTACTTC	CASSLRERKNIQYF
TRBJ1-1	TRBV19	TRBD1	NA	TGTGCCAGTAGTATGGGACAGGCGAACACTGAAGCTTTCTTT	CASSMGQANTEAFF
TRBJ2-3	TRBV6-1	NA	NA	TGTGCCAGCAGTGAAGCTGAATTAGTGGCTAGCAACACAGATACGCAGTATTTT	CASSEAELVASNTDTQYF
TRBJ2-7	TRBV15	TRBD1	NA	TGTGCCACCAGGGACGGGACAGGGGGCTACGAGCAGTACTTC	CATRDGTGGYEQYF
TRBJ1-5	TRBV28	NA	NA	TGTGCCAGCAGTTCATCAGGGGTACTTCAGCCCCAGCATTTT	CASSSSGVLQPQHF
TRBJ2-3	TRBV5-4	NA	once	TGTGCCAGTAATCCTGGGGGGACTAGCACAGATACGCAGTATTTT	CASNPGGTSTDTQYF
TRBJ1-2	TRBV4-2	TRBD1	NA	TGTGCCAGCAGCCCCAGGGACAGCCCTGGGGGCTACACCTTC	CASSPRDSPGGYTF
TRBJ2-7	TRBV5-1	NA	NA	TGCGCCAGCAGCTCCTGGGGCTCCGTCTACGAGCAGTACTTC	CASSSWGSVYEQYF
TRBJ2-1	TRBV28	NA	NA	TGTGCCAGCAGTAGCGGGAATGAGCAGTTCTTC	CASSSGNEQFF
TRBJ1-6	TRBV5-1	NA	NA	TGCGCCAGCAGCTACCACAGGGACTATTATTCACCCCTCCACTTT	CASSYHRDYYSPLHF
TRBJ2-5	TRBV27	NA	NA	TGTGCCACGCAACCCCGGGGGAGGACGAAAGAGACCCAGTACTTC	CATQPRGRTKETQYF
TRBJ2-7	TRBV7-2	TRBD1	NA	TGTGCCAGCAGTCCCGGGACAGGGGTACACGAGCAGTACTTC	CASSPGTGVHEQYF
TRBJ1-2	TRBV10-1	NA	NA	TGCGCCAGCAGTGATACGGGGGGCTATGGCTACACCTTC	CASSDTGGYGYTF
TRBJ2-7	TRBV20-1	NA	NA	TGCAGTGCTCCAAGAGGGGAGCAGTACTTC	CSAPRGEQYF
TRBJ2-1	TRBV6-6	NA	NA	TGTGCCAGCAGTTACTCCAAGCGGTTCGACTACAATGAGCAGTTCTTC	CASSYSKRFDYNEQFF
TRBJ2-1	TRBV6-1	TRBD2	once	TGTGCCAGCAGCGTAGCGGGAGAATCCAATGAGCAGTTCTTC	CASSVAGESNEQFF
TRBJ1-1	TRBV5-6	TRBD1	NA	TGTGCCAGCAGCTTGGTTCGGGCGACAGGGACTGAAGCTTTCTTT	CASSLVRATGTEAFF
TRBJ2-7	TRBV7-2	TRBD2	NA	TGTGCCAGCAGCTTAGAGTCTAGCGGGGGGGTCGAGTACTACGAGCAGTACTTC	CASSLESSGGVEYYEQYF
TRBJ2-7	TRBV6-5	NA	NA	TGTGCCAGCAGCCCCCGCCCCCGGGACTTCTACGAGCAGTACTTC	CASSPRPRDFYEQYF
TRBJ2-2	TRBV12-1	NA	NA	TGTGCCAGCAGCTTTGTCAGGAACACCGGGGAGCTGTTTTTT	CASSFVRNTGELFF
TRBJ1-1	TRBV10-2	NA	NA	TGCGCCAGCAGTCCGCGTCCGCCGGGGATGATCCCTGAAGCTTTCTTT	CASSPRPPGMIPEAFF
TRBJ2-7	TRBV7-9	TRBD1	NA	TGTGCCAGCAGCCCCAGGACAGGGGGCTACGAGCAGTACTTC	CASSPRTGGYEQYF
TRBJ2-7	TRBV5-1	TRBD2	NA	TGCGCCAGCAGCCTGGGTCCGCCTAGCGGACTGTACGAGCAGTACTTC	CASSLGPPSGLYEQYF
TRBJ1-1	TRBV19	NA	NA	TGTGCCAGTAGTATGGGACGGGGGGCGTTGCTCACTGAAGCTTTCTTT	CASSMGRGALLTEAFF
TRBJ1-4	TRBV6-6	TRBD1	NA	TGTGCCAGCAGTCACAGGGGGAGTGACAGTGAAAAACTGTTTTTT	CASSHRGSDSEKLFF
TRBJ1-5	TRBV6-6	NA	NA	TGTGCCAGCAGTCAGGAGCCCCAGCATTTT	CASSQEPQHF
TRBJ1-2	TRBV7-6	NA	NA	TGTGCCAGCAGCTTAGGGACAGCAGACCCCTATGGCTACACCTTC	CASSLGTADPYGYTF
TRBJ1-4	TRBV10-1	NA	NA	TGCGCCAGCAGGGAAAGAGGGTTGCGAAAAACTGTTTTT	CASRERGLRKTVF
TRBJ2-7	TRBV2	TRBD2	NA	TGTGCCAGCAGTGAGCGGGAGCGTTCCTACGAGCAGTACTTC	CASSERERSYEQYF
TRBJ2-7	TRBV4-1	NA	NA	TGCGCCAGCAGCCAAGATCCAGGGTCAGTTTTATACGAGCAGTACTTC	CASSQDPGSVLYEQYF
TRBJ2-7	TRBV11-2	TRBD2	NA	TGTGCCAGCAGCTTATCCGGACTAGCGGGGGGCAGGGCTTACGAGCAGTACTTC	CASSLSGLAGGRAYEQYF
TRBJ2-7	TRBV5-1	NA	NA	TGCGCCAGCAGCTTGGATTATGCTAACTACGAGCAGTACTTC	CASSLDYANYEQYF